This T cell receptor beta chain was documented in a study of graft-versus-host responses after intestinal transplantation. Study context: Anti-thymocyte globulin was used for induction in all recipients, who then took tacrolimus and steroids for roughly three years. Study-wide results and caveats: The recipient marrow held GvH clones, and some of them showed up first in ileum or blood. High graft-versus-host to host-versus-graft clonal ratios were found in allografts of patients who had graft-donor T cell macrochimerism.

TCRdb's table, derived via immunoSEQ multiplex PCR, lists solely in-frame clones and lacks some. The table has fewer than 95,000 clones, 93% seen once; the top ten hold about 2%. Regarding this clone: No antigen is known for it.

Source: unstimulated CD8+ T cells sorted from spleen or lymph node cells, taken before intestinal transplant. The receptor was isolated from a human donor who received an intestinal transplant.

CDR3 coding DNA: TGTGCCAGCAGTGCCACCGGTTTCTACGAGCAGTACTTC. Protein sequence: CASSATGFYEQYF. The chain links TRBV2 to TRBJ2-7; D unresolved. CDR1 and CDR2 from the germline V gene are SNHLY and FYNNEI. CDR3 size: 13 residues. V shed 4 bases and J shed 3 bases, with 10 bases lying between them.